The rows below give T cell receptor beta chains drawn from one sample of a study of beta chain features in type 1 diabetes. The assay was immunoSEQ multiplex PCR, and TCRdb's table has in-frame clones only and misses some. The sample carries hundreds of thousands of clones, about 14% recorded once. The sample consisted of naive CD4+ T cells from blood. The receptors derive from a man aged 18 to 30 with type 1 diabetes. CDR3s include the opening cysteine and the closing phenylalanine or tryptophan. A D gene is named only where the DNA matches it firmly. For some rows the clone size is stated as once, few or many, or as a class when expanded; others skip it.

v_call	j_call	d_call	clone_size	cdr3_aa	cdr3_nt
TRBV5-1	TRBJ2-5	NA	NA	CASSLTPGSEETQYF	TGCGCCAGCAGCTTAACGCCGGGCTCCGAAGAGACCCAGTACTTC
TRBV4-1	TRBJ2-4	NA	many	CASSQERQNIQYF	TGCGCCAGCAGCCAAGAGAGACAGAACATTCAGTACTTC
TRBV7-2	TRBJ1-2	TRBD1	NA	CASSAGTVNYGYTF	TGTGCCAGCAGCGCCGGGACAGTTAACTATGGCTACACCTTC
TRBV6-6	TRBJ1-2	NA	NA	CASSYSAGNYGYTF	TGTGCCAGCAGTTACTCGGCAGGGAACTATGGCTACACCTTC
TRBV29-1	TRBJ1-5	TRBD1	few	CSVETPSGTGGDQPQHF	TGCAGCGTTGAAACCCCTTCGGGGACAGGAGGGGATCAGCCCCAGCATTTT
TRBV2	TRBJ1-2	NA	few	CASSENYGYTF	TGTGCCAGCAGTGAAAACTATGGCTACACCTTC
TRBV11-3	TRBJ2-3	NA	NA	CASSLGRAGDTQYF	TGTGCCAGCAGCTTAGGCAGGGCGGGAGATACGCAGTATTTT
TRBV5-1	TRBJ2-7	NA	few	CASSPTDGFSYEQYF	TGCGCCAGCAGTCCTACGGACGGATTCTCCTACGAGCAGTACTTC
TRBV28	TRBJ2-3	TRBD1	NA	CASSSFQGASTDTQYF	TGTGCCAGCAGTTCATTTCAGGGGGCCTCCACAGATACGCAGTATTTT
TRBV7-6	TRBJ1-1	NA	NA	CASSFDENTEAFF	TGTGCCAGCAGCTTTGACGAGAACACTGAAGCTTTCTTT
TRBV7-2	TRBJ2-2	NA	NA	CASSWDLRVTGELFF	TGTGCCAGCAGCTGGGACTTGAGGGTCACCGGGGAGCTGTTTTTT
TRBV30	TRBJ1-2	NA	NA	CAWAGKDKDGYTF	TGTGCCTGGGCAGGGAAGGATAAGGATGGCTACACCTTC